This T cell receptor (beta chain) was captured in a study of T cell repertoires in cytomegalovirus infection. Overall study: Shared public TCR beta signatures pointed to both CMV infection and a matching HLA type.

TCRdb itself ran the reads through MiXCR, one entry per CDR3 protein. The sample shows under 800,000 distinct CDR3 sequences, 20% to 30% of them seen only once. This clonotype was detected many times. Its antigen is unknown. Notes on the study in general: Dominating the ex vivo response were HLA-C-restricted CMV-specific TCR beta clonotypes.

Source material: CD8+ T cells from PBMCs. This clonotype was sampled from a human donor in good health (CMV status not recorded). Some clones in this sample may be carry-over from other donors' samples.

CDR3 protein: CASSLAQGSGNTIYF. CDR3 coding DNA: TGTGCCAGCAGCTTAGCACAGGGGTCCGGAAACACCATATATTTT. The chain combines TRBV7-6 with TRBJ1-3, with TRBD1 matching over 7 bases. The CDR3 contains 15 residues. J lost 4 bases, V lost 0 bases, and 3 bases had no gene match. Looked up from germline, CDR1 is SGHVS and CDR2 is FNYEAQ.